One and the same sample provided the 4 T cell receptor beta chains below, sequenced in a study of blood T cell repertoires in COVID-19. Data came from immunoSEQ multiplex PCR; TCRdb stores just in-frame clones and leaves some out. The repertoire holds 110,000 or so clones, with 85% to 90% as singletons. The material sequenced was peripheral blood. These receptors were collected from a human donor in a cohort sampled during active COVID-19.

This rearrangement joins TRBV7-9 to TRBJ2-5; 10 nucleotides align to TRBD1. This CDR3 comprises 15 residues. J lost 4 bases, V lost 3 bases, and 5 bases had no gene match. CDR1 and CDR2 (germline): SEHNR, FQNEAQ (reference sequence). The CDR3 DNA reads TGTGCCAGCAGCTTGGGACAGGGGAAGGTAGAGACCCAGTACTTC. Protein product: CASSLGQGKVETQYF.

This chain joins TRBV7-9 and TRBJ2-7; 9 positions match TRBD1. The CDR3 loop spans 14 amino acids. V lost 5 bases, J lost 3 bases, and 5 bases stayed unmatched. Germline V gene data show CDR1 as SEHNR and CDR2 as FQNEAQ (reference sequence). The CDR3: CASSPPDRGYEQYF. The CDR3 nucleotides read TGTGCCAGCAGCCCGCCGGACAGGGGCTACGAGCAGTACTTC.

This chain links TRBV5-4 with TRBJ2-1; no clear D. V was trimmed by 5 bases and J by 0 bases, leaving 9 bases between them. The CDR3 contains 14 residues. Germline assignment: CDR1 SGHNT and CDR2 YYREEE (reference sequence). CDR3 region: CASSLRSSYNEQFF. Written as DNA, the CDR3 is TGTGCCAGCAGTCTGAGGTCCTCCTACAATGAGCAGTTCTTC.

The V call is TRBV11-3, the J call TRBJ1-2, with D possibly matching TRBD1 (6 bases). Germline CDR1 is SGHNT and CDR2 is YENEEA. V was cut by 5 bases and J by 4 bases, with 14 bases left in between. This CDR3 comprises 14 residues. CDR3 loop: CASSPSQGSYGYTF. CDR3 sequence (DNA): TGTGCCAGCAGCCCATCGCAGGGGTCCTATGGCTACACCTTC.